This T cell receptor (beta chain) was retrieved from a study of blood T cell repertoires in COVID-19. Assay: immunoSEQ multiplex PCR; the TCRdb copy retains only in-frame clones and omits some. The table has 200,000 or so clones, approximately 81% seen once. The germline gives CDR1 SGHRS, CDR2 YFSETQ. V was pared by 7 bases and J by 3 bases, with 14 bases between. The CDR3 spans 14 residues. The J gene is TRBJ1-5, the V gene TRBV5-1; D possibly corresponds to TRBD1 (5 bases). The receptor was isolated from a woman older than 75 with COVID-19, enrolled during active disease. The specimen sequenced was peripheral blood. The CDR3 is CASSWGGDNQPQHF. The CDR3, as DNA: TGCGCCAGCTCGTGGGGGGGGGACAATCAGCCCCAGCATTTT.